The rows below give T cell receptor beta chains drawn from one sample of a study of T cells in Graves' hyperthyroidism and ophthalmopathy. A single record per CDR3 protein comes from TCRdb applying MiXCR to the multiplex PCR reads. The sample comprises around 180,000 distinct CDR3 sequences, around 15% of which are singletons, and roughly 30% rests with the top ten. The material sequenced was blood. These TCRs come from a woman aged 45 to 65 with Graves' hyperthyroidism. The CDR3 runs from the conserved cysteine through the conserved F or W. Each record gives: clone size, D gene, V gene, J gene, CDR3 DNA, CDR3 protein. D genes are given only for firm matches. Expanded clones are given a class, and other clones once, few, many or no size at all.

many,TRBD2,TRBV20-1,TRBJ2-1,TGCAGTGCTACGGGGGGTACGGGGGGGCGGTCCTACAATGAGCAGTTCTTC,CSATGGTGGRSYNEQFF
few,TRBD1,TRBV3-1,TRBJ1-1,TGTGCCAGCGGCTACTCAGGGGGGGGCACTGAAGCTTTCTTT,CASGYSGGGTEAFF
few,TRBD1,TRBV9,TRBJ2-1,TGTGCCAGCAGTGCCGGGACAGGGGGCTTTCTCTCCTACAATGAGCAGTTCTTC,CASSAGTGGFLSYNEQFF
many,TRBD1,TRBV19,TRBJ1-1,TGTGCCAGTAGCTACAGGGGGATGAACACTGAAGCTTTCTTT,CASSYRGMNTEAFF
many,-,TRBV28,TRBJ2-2,TGTGCCAGCAGTTTAATATCCCCCCTGATGGGATACACCGGGGAGCTGTTTTTT,CASSLISPLMGYTGELFF
many,-,TRBV7-9,TRBJ1-1,TGTGCCGTTTATTCGTTCGACACTGAAGCTTTCTTT,CAVYSFDTEAFF
many,-,TRBV27,TRBJ1-2,TGTGCCAGCAGTCCACGACTGAAAGCCCACTATGGCTACACCTTC,CASSPRLKAHYGYTF
few,-,TRBV19,TRBJ1-5,TGTGCCAGTAGTATTGGGACGGTGAGCAATCAGCCCCAGCATTTT,CASSIGTVSNQPQHF
many,-,TRBV29-1,TRBJ1-1,TGCAGCGTTGTGAGGGGGTTGAACACTGAAGCTTTCTTT,CSVVRGLNTEAFF
many,-,TRBV27,TRBJ1-6,TGTGCCGAACTAGGGGGGGAAAGGCTCCACTTT,CAELGGERLHF
many,TRBD1,TRBV11-2,TRBJ2-6,TGTGCCAGCAGCCCATCCGGGACAGGCGAATCTGGGGCCAACGTCCTGACTTTC,CASSPSGTGESGANVLTF
-,-,TRBV28,TRBJ1-1,TGTGCCAGCAGTTTAGGTATGCACAGGGAGAGGGGTGAAGCTTTCTTT,CASSLGMHRERGEAFF
many,-,TRBV24-1,TRBJ2-3,TGTGCCACCAGTGATCCCGGACCGCACACAGATACGCAGTATTTT,CATSDPGPHTDTQYF
many,-,TRBV7-3,TRBJ1-1,TGTGCCAGCGGCCGTTCTTCGAACACTGAAGCTTTCTTT,CASGRSSNTEAFF
many,TRBD1,TRBV7-9,TRBJ1-2,TGTGCCAGCAGCCTGGGGAACAGGGGCGACTATGGCTACACCTTC,CASSLGNRGDYGYTF
many,-,TRBV6-5,TRBJ1-3,TGTGCCAGCAGCTACGAAGCGGGGCTGAGGGGAAACACCATATATTTT,CASSYEAGLRGNTIYF
many,-,TRBV3-1,TRBJ1-6,TGTGCCAGCAGCCACAGGGGAGAGAATTCACCCCTCCACTTT,CASSHRGENSPLHF
-,-,TRBV7-8,TRBJ2-3,TGTGCCAGCAGCTTAGGTCGGCCTCCAGATACGCAGTATTTT,CASSLGRPPDTQYF
many,-,TRBV7-2,TRBJ2-3,TGTGCCAGCAGCTTAGATTCAGGGGTGGGCACAGATACGCAGTATTTT,CASSLDSGVGTDTQYF
few,-,TRBV4-1,TRBJ2-6,TGCGCCAGCAGCCAGCTGGGACTGCAAAGGATCTCTGGGGCCAACGTCCTGACTTTC,CASSQLGLQRISGANVLTF
many,TRBD2,TRBV3-1,TRBJ2-5,TGTGCCAGCACCCAGGGGGGACTAGCGGAACAAGAGACCCAGTACTTC,CASTQGGLAEQETQYF
-,TRBD2,TRBV6-1,TRBJ2-1,TGTGCCAGCAGTCTTAGCGGGAGAGGGCATGAGCAGTTCTTC,CASSLSGRGHEQFF
many,-,TRBV2,TRBJ1-5,TGTGCCAGCAGAGACCCGGGTTTTAATCAGCCCCAGCATTTT,CASRDPGFNQPQHF
many,TRBD1,TRBV6-1,TRBJ1-6,TGTGCCAGCAGAGAATCGGACAGGGGAGCCTATAATTCACCCCTCCACTTT,CASRESDRGAYNSPLHF
few,-,TRBV18,TRBJ1-2,TGTGCCAGCTCACCGGCGGAAAACTATGGCTACACCTTC,CASSPAENYGYTF
many,TRBD1,TRBV5-1,TRBJ1-1,TGCGCCAGCAGCTTGGAGGGACAGGGGGCTTACACTGAAGCTTTCTTT,CASSLEGQGAYTEAFF
-,-,TRBV7-2,TRBJ1-1,TGTGCCAGCAGCCCCCTTCTCATGGCACGAGAAGCTTTCTTT,CASSPLLMAREAFF
-,-,TRBV9,TRBJ2-3,TGTGCCAGCAGCGATGGGGATCTTGGCAGCACAGATACGCAGTATTTT,CASSDGDLGSTDTQYF
many,TRBD1,TRBV6-1,TRBJ2-7,TGTGCCAGCAGTGTCGGGGGACAGGGGACCTACGAGCAGTACTTC,CASSVGGQGTYEQYF
many,-,TRBV7-9,TRBJ2-1,TGTGCCAGCAGCTCCCCGGGGGGCTTGGGCTCCTACAATGAGCAGTTCTTC,CASSSPGGLGSYNEQFF
many,-,TRBV20-1,TRBJ1-2,TGCAGTGCTAGAAGGGGGACCTATGGCTACACCTTC,CSARRGTYGYTF
many,-,TRBV2,TRBJ1-5,TGTGCCAGCACCTCCACCCGTGCAGGGTCAAATCAGCCCCAGCATTTT,CASTSTRAGSNQPQHF
many,-,TRBV6-2/TRBV6-3,TRBJ1-5,TGTGCCAGCTTCGGACCGAGTTGGGAAAGCAATCAGCCCCAGCATTTT,CASFGPSWESNQPQHF
many,-,TRBV7-9,TRBJ2-2,TGTGCCAGCAGCTTTGTCAGGGGCAGGGAGTTGCCCGGGGAGCTGTTTTTT,CASSFVRGRELPGELFF
many,TRBD1,TRBV28,TRBJ1-2,TGTGCCTCGAGGCGGGGGACAGAGGATGGCTACACCTTC,CASRRGTEDGYTF
many,-,TRBV20-1,TRBJ1-2,TGCAGTGCTAACAGAAACTATGGCTACACCTTC,CSANRNYGYTF
many,TRBD1,TRBV20-1,TRBJ1-4,TGCAGTGCTCAAGCCGGGACAGGTGAAAAACTGTTTTTT,CSAQAGTGEKLFF
-,TRBD2,TRBV20-1,TRBJ2-3,TGCAGTGTCCCGACTAGCGGGGAGGGGGATACGCAGTATTTT,CSVPTSGEGDTQYF
-,TRBD1,TRBV27,TRBJ1-1,TGTGCCAGCAGGGGGACAGTGAACACTGAAGCTTTCTTT,CASRGTVNTEAFF
few,-,TRBV5-1,TRBJ1-4,TGCGCCAGCAGCTTGAACCTTAATAATGAAAAACTGTTTTTT,CASSLNLNNEKLFF